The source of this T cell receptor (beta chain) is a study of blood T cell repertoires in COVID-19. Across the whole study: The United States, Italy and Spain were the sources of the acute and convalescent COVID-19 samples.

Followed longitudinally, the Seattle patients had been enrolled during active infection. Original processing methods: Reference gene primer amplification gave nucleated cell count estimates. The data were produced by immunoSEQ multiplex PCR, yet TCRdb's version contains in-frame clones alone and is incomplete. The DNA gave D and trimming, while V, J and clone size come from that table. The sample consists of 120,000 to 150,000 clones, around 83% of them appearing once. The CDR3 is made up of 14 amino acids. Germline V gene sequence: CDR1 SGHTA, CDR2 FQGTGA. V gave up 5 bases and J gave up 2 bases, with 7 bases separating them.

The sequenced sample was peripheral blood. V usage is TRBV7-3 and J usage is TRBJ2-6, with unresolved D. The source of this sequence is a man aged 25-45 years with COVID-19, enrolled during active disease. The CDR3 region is CASSPNPGANVLTF. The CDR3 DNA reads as TGTGCCAGCAGCCCCAATCCTGGGGCCAACGTCCTGACTTTC. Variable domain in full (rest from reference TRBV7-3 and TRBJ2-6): GAGVSQTPSNKVTEKGKYVELRCDPISGHTALYWYRQSLGQGPEFLIYFQGTGAADDSGLPNDRFFAVRPEGSVSTLKIQRTERGDSAVYLCASSPNPGANVLTFGAGSRLTVL.